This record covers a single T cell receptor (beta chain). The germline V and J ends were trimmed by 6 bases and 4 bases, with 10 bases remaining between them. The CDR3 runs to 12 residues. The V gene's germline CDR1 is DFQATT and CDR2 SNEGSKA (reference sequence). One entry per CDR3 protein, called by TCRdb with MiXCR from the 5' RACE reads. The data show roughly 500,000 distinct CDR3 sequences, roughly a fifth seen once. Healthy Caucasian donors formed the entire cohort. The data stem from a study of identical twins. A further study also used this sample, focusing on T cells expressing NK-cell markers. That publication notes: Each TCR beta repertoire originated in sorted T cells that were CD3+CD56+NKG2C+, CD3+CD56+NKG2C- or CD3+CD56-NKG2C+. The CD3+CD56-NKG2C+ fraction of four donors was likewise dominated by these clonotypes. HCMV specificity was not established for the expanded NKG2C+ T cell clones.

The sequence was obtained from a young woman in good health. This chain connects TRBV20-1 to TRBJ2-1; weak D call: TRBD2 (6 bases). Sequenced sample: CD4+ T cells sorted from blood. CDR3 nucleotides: TGCAGTGCCCTGACTAGTTACAATGAGCAGTTCTTC. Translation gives CSALTSYNEQFF.